These 25 T cell receptor beta chains originate from one sample sequenced in a study of blood T cell repertoires in COVID-19. Profiled with immunoSEQ multiplex PCR; TCRdb holds only in-frame clones, not every one. The sample consists of approximately 180,000 clones, about 85% of them appearing once. Material: peripheral blood. The source of these receptors is a woman older than 75 with acute or convalescent COVID-19.

This clone was counted once. In nucleotides, the CDR3 is TGTGCCAGCACCCCTAGCGGGAACAACAATGAGCAGTTCTTC. Translation gives CASTPSGNNNEQFF. The gene calls are TRBV7-2 and TRBJ2-1; TRBD2 matches 9 bases. After removal of 7 bases from V and 5 bases from J, the junction contained 6 bases not matched to a gene. The CDR3 sequence is 14 residues long. Germline values: CDR1 SGHTA, CDR2 FQGNSA.

This sequence joins TRBV5-5 and TRBJ2-5; possibly TRBD1 for D (5 bases). Per germline, CDR1 SGHKS and CDR2 YYEKEE (reference sequence). CDR3 length equals 14 residues. V dropped 0 bases and J dropped 2 bases, with 8 bases sitting between them. CDR3 loop: CASSLEGLQETQYF. The CDR3 DNA reads TGTGCCAGCAGCTTGGAGGGGTTACAAGAGACCCAGTACTTC.

The chain combines TRBV2 with TRBJ1-3; TRBD1 aligns across 7 bases. The CDR3 runs to 15 residues. V lost 1 base and J lost 4; bases outside the gene matches: 4. Germline values: CDR1 SNHLY, CDR2 FYNNEI. The CDR3 region is CASSEGDREGNTIYF. The CDR3 DNA sequence: TGTGCCAGCAGTGAAGGTGACAGGGAGGGAAACACCATATATTTT.

The chain links TRBV4-1 to TRBJ2-7; 8 bases are a match to TRBD2. CDR3 length equals 14 residues. With V trimmed by 1 base and J by 4 bases, 3 bases remained unmatched. CDR1 and CDR2 (germline): MGHRA, YSYEKL. The CDR3 spells CASSQVPSGYEQYF. The CDR3, as DNA: TGCGCCAGCAGCCAAGTTCCTAGCGGGTACGAGCAGTACTTC.

The rearrangement joins TRBV3-1 (or the pseudogene TRBV3-2) to TRBJ1-4; 7 nucleotides align to TRBD1. The CDR3 sequence is 14 residues long. The ends lost 7 bases at V and 6 bases at J; junction bases unmatched: 8. CDR1 and CDR2 (germline): LGHDT, YNNKEL (reference sequence). The CDR3 region is CASNTRGGDEKLFF. Here the CDR3 DNA reads TGTGCCAGCAACACGAGAGGGGGCGATGAAAAACTGTTTTTT.

The V gene is TRBV5-4, the J gene TRBJ1-4, with TRBD1 matching over 8 bases. Germline V gives CDR1 SGHNT, CDR2 YYREEE (reference sequence). This CDR3 region has 16 residues. V shed 4 bases and J 4 bases; nucleotides not matched to a gene: 9. CDR3 sequence: CASSQQGVGVNEKLFF. CDR3 DNA: TGTGCCAGCAGCCAACAGGGGGTGGGGGTTAATGAAAAACTGTTTTTT.

The rearrangement links TRBV6-5 to TRBJ1-1, with D perhaps TRBD1 (5 bases). CDR1 is MNHEY, CDR2 SVGAGI, per germline. V shed 4 bases and J shed 1 base, with 13 bases lying between them. This CDR3 is built from 15 residues. The CDR3 DNA reads as TGTGCCAGCAGTTTTCGCCTAACAGGGAACACTGAAGCTTTCTTT. It codes for CASSFRLTGNTEAFF.

The chain links TRBV5-3 to TRBJ2-7; D gene ambiguous. TRBV5-3 is noted as an ORF with a role that remains uncertain. The V gene lost 4 bases and the J gene lost 2 bases, with 4 bases spanning the gap. The CDR3 runs 11 residues. The CDR3 DNA follows: TGTGCCAGAAGCCCTACCTACGAGCAGTACTTC. Its translation is CARSPTYEQYF.

The V call is TRBV3-1 (or the pseudogene TRBV3-2), the J call TRBJ2-1, with D unresolved. The V end was cut by 5 bases, the J end by 3 bases, with 8 bases between. Germline CDR1 reads LGHDT; CDR2 reads YNNKEL (reference sequence). The CDR3 has 13 residues. The CDR3 loop is CASSTRLYNEQFF. The CDR3 DNA follows: TGTGCCAGCAGCACCCGACTCTACAATGAGCAGTTCTTC.

The chain couples TRBV6-2 or TRBV6-3 to TRBJ2-1; D is undetermined. V was pared by 7 bases and J by 9 bases, with 16 bases between. The CDR3 loop spans 13 amino acids. In germline, CDR1 is MNHEY, CDR2 SVGEGT. The CDR3, as DNA: TGTGCCAGCACCCCCGGTAGGCTAGGTGAGCAGTTCTTC. It codes for CASTPGRLGEQFF.

The chain combines TRBV5-1 with TRBJ1-2; possibly TRBD1 for D (5 bases). This CDR3 region has 14 residues. Trimming took 0 bases from V and 3 from J, leaving 9 bases between them. Germline CDR1 SGHRS, CDR2 YFSETQ. This CDR3 reads CASSLVEGHYGYTF. The CDR3 DNA is TGCGCCAGCAGCTTGGTGGAGGGACACTATGGCTACACCTTC.

This chain links TRBV27 with TRBJ1-6, with D maybe TRBD1 (6 bases). Germline V CDR1 and CDR2: MNHEY, SMNVEV (reference sequence). V gave up 3 bases and J gave up 6 bases, with 9 bases separating them. This CDR3 is 14 amino acids long. Here the CDR3 reads CASSFRGVNSPLHF. The CDR3 nucleotides read TGTGCCAGCAGTTTCAGGGGAGTTAATTCACCCCTCCACTTT.

The chain recombines TRBV27 with TRBJ1-1; maybe TRBD1 (6 bases). There are 14 residues in the CDR3. Germline-derived CDR1 and CDR2 are MNHEY and SMNVEV (reference sequence). The V gene lost 2 bases and the J gene lost 1 base, with 8 bases spanning the gap. The CDR3 nucleotides read TGTGCCAGCAGTTTAGGGGGCGGGAACACTGAAGCTTTCTTT. Protein product: CASSLGGGNTEAFF.

The chain carries TRBV27 and TRBJ2-7; perhaps TRBD1 as D (7 bases). The CDR3 is made up of 17 amino acids. Trimming shortened V by 2 bases and J by 0 bases, and 17 bases separated the two germline ends. CDR1 is MNHEY and CDR2 is SMNVEV in the germline V gene (reference sequence). Here the CDR3 reads CASSLAGQRGRSYEQYF. The CDR3 DNA sequence: TGTGCCAGCAGTTTAGCGGGACAGAGAGGCCGCTCCTACGAGCAGTACTTC.

This clone was seen once. The chain links TRBV7-9 to TRBJ2-2, with 14 bases lining up with TRBD2. Trimming took 3 bases from V and 6 from J; bases not matched to a gene: 12. The CDR3 covers 19 residues. CDR1 SEHNR and CDR2 FQNEAQ come from the germline V gene (reference sequence). CDR3 sequence (DNA): TGTGCCAGCAGCTTCTCCGGGACTAGCGGGAGTGGGGTTTCCGGGGAGCTGTTTTTT. Translating gives CASSFSGTSGSGVSGELFF.

The chain links TRBV5-1 to TRBJ1-2; TRBD1 is a possible D gene (6 bases). With 1 base removed from V and 6 bases from J, the gap between germline ends came to 16 bases. The CDR3 consists of 15 residues. CDR1 is SGHRS, CDR2 YFSETQ, per germline. The CDR3, as DNA: TGCGCCAGCAGCTTGACCCGAGGGGGGGAGGATGGCTACACCTTC. It codes for CASSLTRGGEDGYTF.

The chain has TRBV5-1 and TRBJ1-1; TRBD1 matches 8 bases. Trimming cost V 8 bases and J 3 bases; bases outside gene matches: 9. Germline V gives CDR1 SGHRS, CDR2 YFSETQ. The CDR3 has 14 residues. This CDR3 reads CASSFQGADTEAFF. CDR3 bases: TGCGCCAGTAGTTTTCAGGGGGCGGACACTGAAGCTTTCTTT.

The chain carries TRBV7-7 and TRBJ2-1, with TRBD1 matching over 9 bases. V trimming: 5 bases; J trimming: 3 bases; junction bases outside the gene matches: 5. Germline V gene lookup returns CDR1 SSHAT and CDR2 FNYEAQ (reference sequence). The CDR3 contains 15 residues. The CDR3: CASSPRQGGYNEQFF. The CDR3 DNA follows: TGTGCCAGCAGCCCCCGACAGGGGGGCTACAATGAGCAGTTCTTC.

The chain employs TRBV6-6 and TRBJ2-1, with 11 positions matching TRBD2. CDR1 and CDR2 (germline): MNHNY, SVGAGI (reference sequence). Unmatched junction bases numbered 4, after V lost 6 bases and J lost 6 bases. CDR3 length equals 14 residues. This chain's CDR3 is CASRRLAGINEQFF. Written as DNA, the CDR3 is TGTGCCAGCAGGCGACTAGCGGGGATCAATGAGCAGTTCTTC.

V gene TRBV30 combines with J gene TRBJ2-7, with 9 bases that match TRBD1. CDR1 and CDR2 from the germline V gene are GTSNPN and SVGIG (reference sequence). V dropped 8 bases and J dropped 0; count of bases not matched to a gene: 5. The CDR3 runs to 13 residues. The CDR3 region has the DNA TGTGCCATCGGGACAGGGCCCTCCTACGAGCAGTACTTC. It yields the protein CAIGTGPSYEQYF.

This clone was detected only a few times. This CDR3 is also generated by other DNA sequences in the sample. The V call is TRBV3-1 (or the pseudogene TRBV3-2), the J call TRBJ1-2; tentatively, D is TRBD1 (6 bases). Germline V gives CDR1 LGHDT, CDR2 YNNKEL (reference sequence). The CDR3 covers 13 residues. Trimming shortened V by 6 bases and J by 4 bases, and 12 bases separated the two germline ends. CDR3 sequence reads: CASSQPQGYGYTF. The CDR3 DNA follows: TGTGCCAGCAGTCAGCCACAGGGCTATGGCTACACCTTC.

The chain employs TRBV7-9 and TRBJ2-5, with D possibly TRBD2 on 6 matching bases. The CDR3 loop spans 15 amino acids. Trimming removed 5 bases at V and 2 bases at J, with 15 bases between. Per the germline V gene, CDR1 is SEHNR and CDR2 is FQNEAQ (reference sequence). Here the CDR3 DNA reads TGTGCCAGCAGCCGCCCACTAGCCCGACAAGAGACCCAGTACTTC. It codes for CASSRPLARQETQYF.

This CDR3 reads CAISPGTVQDSPLHF. In nucleotides, the CDR3 is TGTGCCATCAGCCCCGGGACAGTCCAGGATTCACCCCTCCACTTT. The rearrangement joins TRBV10-3 to TRBJ1-6; 7 bases agree with TRBD1. This CDR3 spans 15 amino acids. After removal of 6 bases from V and 8 bases from J, the junction contained 10 bases not matched to a gene. Germline V gene sequence: CDR1 ENHRY, CDR2 SYGVKD.

The chain recombines TRBV25-1 with TRBJ1-1, with unresolved D. This CDR3 spans 14 amino acids. CDR1 and CDR2 (germline): MGHDK, SYGVNS. Trimming left V 1 base short and J 2 bases short, with 8 bases between. The CDR3 DNA is TGTGCCAGCAGTGAATTAGATAGAAACACTGAAGCTTTCTTT. This codes for CASSELDRNTEAFF. Full variable domain (rest looked up from reference TRBV25-1 and TRBJ1-1): EADIYQTPRYLVIGTGKKITLECSQTMGHDKMYWYQQDPGMELHLIHYSYGVNSTEKGDLSSESTVSRIRTEHFPLTLESARPSHTSQYLCASSELDRNTEAFFGQGTRLTVV.

The CDR3: CASSWGEENTEAFF. The CDR3 bases are TGTGCCAGTAGTTGGGGAGAGGAGAACACTGAAGCTTTCTTT. This sequence joins TRBV19 and TRBJ1-1; no reliable D call. The germline CDR1 and CDR2 sequences are LNHDA and SQIVND (reference sequence). V lost 5 bases and J lost 1, with 11 bases in between. The CDR3 is made up of 14 amino acids.